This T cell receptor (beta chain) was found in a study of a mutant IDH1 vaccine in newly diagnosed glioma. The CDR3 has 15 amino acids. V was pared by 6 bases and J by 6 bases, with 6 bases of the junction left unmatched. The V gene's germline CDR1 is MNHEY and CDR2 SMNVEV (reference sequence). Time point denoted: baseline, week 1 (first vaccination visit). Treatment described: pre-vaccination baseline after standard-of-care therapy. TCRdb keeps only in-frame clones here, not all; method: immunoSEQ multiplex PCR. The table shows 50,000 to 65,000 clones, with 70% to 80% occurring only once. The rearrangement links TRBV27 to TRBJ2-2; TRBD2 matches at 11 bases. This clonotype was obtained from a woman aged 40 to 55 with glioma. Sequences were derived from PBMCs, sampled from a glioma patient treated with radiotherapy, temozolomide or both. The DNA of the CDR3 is TGTGCCAGCAGCTCGACTAGCGGGGTCTCCGGGGAGCTGTTTTTT. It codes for CASSSTSGVSGELFF.